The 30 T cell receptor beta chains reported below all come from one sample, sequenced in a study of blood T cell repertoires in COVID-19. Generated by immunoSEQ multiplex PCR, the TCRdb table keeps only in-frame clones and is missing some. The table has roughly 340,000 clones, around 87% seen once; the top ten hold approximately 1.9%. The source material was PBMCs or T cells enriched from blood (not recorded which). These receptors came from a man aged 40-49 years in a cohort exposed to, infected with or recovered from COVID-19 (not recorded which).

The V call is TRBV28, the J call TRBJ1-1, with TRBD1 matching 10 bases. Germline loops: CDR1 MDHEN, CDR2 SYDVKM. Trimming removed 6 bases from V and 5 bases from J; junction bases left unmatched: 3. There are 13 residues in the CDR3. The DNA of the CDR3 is TGTGCCAGCAGAGGGACAGGGGAGACTGAAGCTTTCTTT. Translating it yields CASRGTGETEAFF.

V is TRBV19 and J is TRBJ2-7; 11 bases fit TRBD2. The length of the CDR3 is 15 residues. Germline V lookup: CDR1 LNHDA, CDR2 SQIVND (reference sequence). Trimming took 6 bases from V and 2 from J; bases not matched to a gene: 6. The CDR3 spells CASSPGLAAPYEQYF. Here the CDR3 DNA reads TGTGCCAGTAGCCCGGGACTAGCGGCACCCTACGAGCAGTACTTC.

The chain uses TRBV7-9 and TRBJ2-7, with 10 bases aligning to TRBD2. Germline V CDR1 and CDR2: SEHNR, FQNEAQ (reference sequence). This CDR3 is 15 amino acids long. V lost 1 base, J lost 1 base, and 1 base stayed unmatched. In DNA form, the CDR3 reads TGTGCCAGCAGCTTAGTACTAGCGGGGTCCTACGAGCAGTACTTC. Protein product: CASSLVLAGSYEQYF.

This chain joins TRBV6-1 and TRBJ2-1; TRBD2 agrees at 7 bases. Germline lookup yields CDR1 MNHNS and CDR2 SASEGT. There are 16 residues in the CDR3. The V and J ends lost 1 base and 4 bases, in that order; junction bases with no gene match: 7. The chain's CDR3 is CASSEESSGAYNEQFF. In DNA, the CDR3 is TGTGCCAGCAGTGAAGAATCTAGCGGTGCTTACAATGAGCAGTTCTTC.

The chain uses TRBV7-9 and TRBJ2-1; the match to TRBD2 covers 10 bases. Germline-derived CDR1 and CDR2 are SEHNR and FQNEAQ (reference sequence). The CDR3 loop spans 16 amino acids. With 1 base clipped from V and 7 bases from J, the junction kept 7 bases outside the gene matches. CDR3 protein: CASSLGVSGRSNEQFF. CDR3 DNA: TGTGCCAGCAGCTTAGGGGTTAGCGGGAGGTCGAATGAGCAGTTCTTC.

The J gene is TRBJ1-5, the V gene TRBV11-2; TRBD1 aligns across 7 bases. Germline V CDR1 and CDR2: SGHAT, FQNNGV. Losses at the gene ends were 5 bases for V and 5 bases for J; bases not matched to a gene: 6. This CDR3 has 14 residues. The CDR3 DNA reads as TGTGCCAGCAGCCACACAGGGGCCGATCAGCCCCAGCATTTT. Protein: CASSHTGADQPQHF.

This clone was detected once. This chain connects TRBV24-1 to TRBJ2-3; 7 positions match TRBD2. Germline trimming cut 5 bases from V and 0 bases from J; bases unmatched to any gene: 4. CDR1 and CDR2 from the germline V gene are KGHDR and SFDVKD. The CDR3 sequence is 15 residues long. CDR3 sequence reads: CATSVGGISTDTQYF. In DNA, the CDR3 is TGTGCCACCAGTGTGGGGGGGATTAGCACAGATACGCAGTATTTT.

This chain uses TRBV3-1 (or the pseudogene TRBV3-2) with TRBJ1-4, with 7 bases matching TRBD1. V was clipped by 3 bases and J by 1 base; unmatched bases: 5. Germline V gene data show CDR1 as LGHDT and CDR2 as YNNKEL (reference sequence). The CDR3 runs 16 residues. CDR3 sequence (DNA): TGTGCCAGCAGCCATCGGACAGGCCAAACTAATGAAAAACTGTTTTTT. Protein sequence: CASSHRTGQTNEKLFF.

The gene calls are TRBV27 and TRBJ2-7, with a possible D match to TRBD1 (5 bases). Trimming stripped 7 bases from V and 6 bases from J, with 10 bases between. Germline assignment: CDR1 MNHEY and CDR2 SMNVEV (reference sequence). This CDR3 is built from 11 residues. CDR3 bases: TGTGCCAGCAAGAGGCAGGGCGAGCAGTACTTC. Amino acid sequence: CASKRQGEQYF.

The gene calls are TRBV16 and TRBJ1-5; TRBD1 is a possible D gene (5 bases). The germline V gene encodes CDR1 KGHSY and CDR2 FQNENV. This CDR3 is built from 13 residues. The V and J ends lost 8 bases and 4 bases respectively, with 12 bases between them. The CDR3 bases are TGTGCCAGCGCTGGGGGGGGAAATCAGCCCCAGCATTTT. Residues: CASAGGGNQPQHF.

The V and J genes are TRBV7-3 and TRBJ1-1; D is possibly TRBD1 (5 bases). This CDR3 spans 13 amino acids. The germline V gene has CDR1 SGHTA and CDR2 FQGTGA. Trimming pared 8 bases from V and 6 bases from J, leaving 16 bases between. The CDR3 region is CASGRVEGAEAFF. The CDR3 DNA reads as TGTGCCAGCGGCAGGGTCGAAGGAGCTGAAGCTTTCTTT.

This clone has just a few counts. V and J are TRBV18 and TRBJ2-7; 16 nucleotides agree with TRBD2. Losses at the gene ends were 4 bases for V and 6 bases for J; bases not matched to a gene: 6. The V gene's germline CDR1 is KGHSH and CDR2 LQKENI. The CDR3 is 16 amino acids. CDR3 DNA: TGTGCCAGCTCACTAGGGACTAGCGGGAGGGCTGGCGAGCAGTACTTC. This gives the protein CASSLGTSGRAGEQYF.

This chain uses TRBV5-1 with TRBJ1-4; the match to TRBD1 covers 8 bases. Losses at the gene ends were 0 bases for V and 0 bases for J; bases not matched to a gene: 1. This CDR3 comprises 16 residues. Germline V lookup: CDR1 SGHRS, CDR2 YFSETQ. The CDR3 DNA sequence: TGCGCCAGCAGCTTGGGGACAGGGACAACTAATGAAAAACTGTTTTTT. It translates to CASSLGTGTTNEKLFF.

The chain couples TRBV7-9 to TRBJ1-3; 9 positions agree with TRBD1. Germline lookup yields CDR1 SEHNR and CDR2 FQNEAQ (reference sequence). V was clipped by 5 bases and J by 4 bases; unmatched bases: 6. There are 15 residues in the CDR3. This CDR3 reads CASSPGQGGGNTIYF. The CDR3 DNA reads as TGTGCCAGCAGCCCGGGACAGGGAGGGGGAAACACCATATATTTT.

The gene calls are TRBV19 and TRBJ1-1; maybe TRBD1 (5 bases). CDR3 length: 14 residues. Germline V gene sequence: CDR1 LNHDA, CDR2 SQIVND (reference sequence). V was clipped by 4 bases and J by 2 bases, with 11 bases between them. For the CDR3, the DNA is TGTGCCAGTAGTAGCGGGACTCTCAACACTGAAGCTTTCTTT. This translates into CASSSGTLNTEAFF.

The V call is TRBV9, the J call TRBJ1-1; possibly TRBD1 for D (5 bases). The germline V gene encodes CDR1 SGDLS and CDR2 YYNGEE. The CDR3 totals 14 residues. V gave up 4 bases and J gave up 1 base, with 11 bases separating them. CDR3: CASSKGRENTEAFF. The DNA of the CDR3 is TGTGCCAGCAGCAAAGGCAGGGAGAACACTGAAGCTTTCTTT.

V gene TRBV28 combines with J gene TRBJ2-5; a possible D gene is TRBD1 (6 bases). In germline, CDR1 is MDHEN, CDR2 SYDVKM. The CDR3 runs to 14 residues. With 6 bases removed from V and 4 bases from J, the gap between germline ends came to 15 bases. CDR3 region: CASSKNRDTETQYF. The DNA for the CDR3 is TGTGCCAGCAGCAAAAACCGGGACACAGAGACCCAGTACTTC.

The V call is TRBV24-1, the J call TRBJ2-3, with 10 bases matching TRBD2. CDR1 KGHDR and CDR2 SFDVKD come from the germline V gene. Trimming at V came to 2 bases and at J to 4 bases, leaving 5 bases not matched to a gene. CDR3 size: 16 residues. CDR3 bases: TGTGCCACCAGTGATTCGTCCAGCGGGAGGGCAGATACGCAGTATTTT. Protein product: CATSDSSSGRADTQYF.

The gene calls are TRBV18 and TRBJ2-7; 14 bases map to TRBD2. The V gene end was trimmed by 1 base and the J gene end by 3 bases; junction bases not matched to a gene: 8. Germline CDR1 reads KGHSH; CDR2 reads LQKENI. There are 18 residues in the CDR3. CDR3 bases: TGTGCCAGCTCACCACGGCAGGGGACTAGCGGGAGCTTCTACGAGCAGTACTTC. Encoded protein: CASSPRQGTSGSFYEQYF.

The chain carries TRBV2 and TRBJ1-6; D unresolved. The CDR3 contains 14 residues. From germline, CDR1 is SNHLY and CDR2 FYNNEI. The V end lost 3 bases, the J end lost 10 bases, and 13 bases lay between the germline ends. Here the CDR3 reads CASSEQLLESPLHF. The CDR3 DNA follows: TGTGCCAGCAGTGAGCAGCTCCTAGAATCACCCCTCCACTTT.

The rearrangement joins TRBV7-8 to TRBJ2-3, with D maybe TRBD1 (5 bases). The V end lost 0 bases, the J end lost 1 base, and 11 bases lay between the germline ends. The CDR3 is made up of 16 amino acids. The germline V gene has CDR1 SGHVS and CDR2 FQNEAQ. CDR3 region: CASSLAAQGGTDTQYF. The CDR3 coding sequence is TGTGCCAGCAGCTTAGCGGCGCAGGGTGGCACAGATACGCAGTATTTT.

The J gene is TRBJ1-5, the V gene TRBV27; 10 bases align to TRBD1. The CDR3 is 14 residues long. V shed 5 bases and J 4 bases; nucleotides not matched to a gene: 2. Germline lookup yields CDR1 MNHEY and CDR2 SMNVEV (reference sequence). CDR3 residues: CASSRQGANQPQHF. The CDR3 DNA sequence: TGTGCCAGCAGTCGACAGGGGGCAAATCAGCCCCAGCATTTT.

The CDR3 spells CASSYGAIHLNTEAFF. The DNA for the CDR3 is TGTGCCAGCAGTTACGGGGCCATACACTTGAACACTGAAGCTTTCTTT. This rearrangement joins TRBV6-5 to TRBJ1-1; D may be TRBD1 (5 bases). V dropped 2 bases and J dropped 0 bases, with 13 bases sitting between them. The CDR3 has 16 amino acids. CDR1 is MNHEY, CDR2 SVGAGI, per germline.

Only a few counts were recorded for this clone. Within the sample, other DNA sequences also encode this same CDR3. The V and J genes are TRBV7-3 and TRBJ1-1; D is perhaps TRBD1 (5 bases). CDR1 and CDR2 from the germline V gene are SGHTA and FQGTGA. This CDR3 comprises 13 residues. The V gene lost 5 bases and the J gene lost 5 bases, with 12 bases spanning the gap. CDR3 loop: CASSANRGTEAFF. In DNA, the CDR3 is TGTGCCAGCAGCGCCAATCGGGGGACTGAAGCTTTCTTT.

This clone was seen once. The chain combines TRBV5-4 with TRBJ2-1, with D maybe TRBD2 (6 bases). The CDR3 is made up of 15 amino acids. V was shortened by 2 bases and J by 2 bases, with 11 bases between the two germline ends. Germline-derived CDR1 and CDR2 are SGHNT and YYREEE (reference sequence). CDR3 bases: TGTGCCAGCAGCTTTCCGGGGGTGCCCTACAATGAGCAGTTCTTC. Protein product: CASSFPGVPYNEQFF.

This CDR3 reads CASSLPGQSRGYNEQFF. For the CDR3, the DNA is TGTGCCAGCAGTTTACCCGGGCAGAGCAGGGGCTACAATGAGCAGTTCTTC. This chain connects TRBV27 to TRBJ2-1; D possibly corresponds to TRBD1 (6 bases). Trimming cost V 2 bases and J 3 bases, with 17 bases left between them. The CDR3 loop spans 17 amino acids. Germline-derived CDR1 and CDR2 are MNHEY and SMNVEV (reference sequence).

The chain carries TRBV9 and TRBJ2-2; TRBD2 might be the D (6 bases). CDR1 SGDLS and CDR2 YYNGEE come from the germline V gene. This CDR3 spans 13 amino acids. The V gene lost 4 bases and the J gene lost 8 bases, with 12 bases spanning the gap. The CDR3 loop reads CASSQRDSGELFF. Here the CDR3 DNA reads TGTGCCAGCAGCCAGAGGGACTCTGGGGAGCTGTTTTTT.

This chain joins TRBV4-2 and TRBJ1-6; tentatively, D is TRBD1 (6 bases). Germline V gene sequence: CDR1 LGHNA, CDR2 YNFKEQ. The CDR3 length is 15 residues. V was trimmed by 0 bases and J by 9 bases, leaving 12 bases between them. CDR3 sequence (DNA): TGTGCCAGCAGCCAAGATCACAGGGATGGTTCACCCCTCCACTTT. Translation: CASSQDHRDGSPLHF.

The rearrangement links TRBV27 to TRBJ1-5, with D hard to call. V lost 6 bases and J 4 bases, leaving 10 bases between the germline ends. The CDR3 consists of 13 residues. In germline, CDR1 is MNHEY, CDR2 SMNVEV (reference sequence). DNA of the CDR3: TGTGCCAGCAGCTCCACATTGAATCAGCCCCAGCATTTT. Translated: CASSSTLNQPQHF.

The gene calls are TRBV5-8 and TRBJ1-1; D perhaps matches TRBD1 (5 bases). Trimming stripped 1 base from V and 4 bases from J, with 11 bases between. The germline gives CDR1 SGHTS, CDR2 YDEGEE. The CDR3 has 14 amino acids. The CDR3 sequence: CASSLQGLVTEAFF. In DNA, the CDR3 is TGTGCCAGCAGCTTGCAGGGCTTGGTCACTGAAGCTTTCTTT.